The 17 T cell receptor beta chains listed next were all sequenced from one sample in a study of radiation and T cells in renal cell carcinoma. The time point here: blood 2 weeks post-SBRT. Treatment of the sample: 15 Gy SBRT to primary tumor, nephrectomy 4 weeks later. Here immunoSEQ multiplex PCR was the method, and the copy in TCRdb shows in-frame clones only, minus some. The table has roughly 130,000 clones, 88% seen once. Sample: blood, taken from a patient whose treatment included radiotherapy and nephrectomy. These receptors were obtained from a woman aged 70 to 79 with renal cell carcinoma.

This sequence joins TRBV30 and TRBJ1-1; perhaps TRBD1 as D (6 bases). CDR3 length: 11 residues. V was trimmed by 7 bases and J by 6 bases, leaving 12 bases between them. CDR1 is GTSNPN, CDR2 SVGIG, per germline (reference sequence). CDR3 nucleotides: TGTGCCTTATTACAGGGAGCTGAAGCTTTCTTT. Encoded protein: CALLQGAEAFF.

V usage is TRBV19 and J usage is TRBJ1-1, with TRBD1 as a possible D gene (5 bases). Trimming removed 3 bases from V and 4 bases from J, with 12 bases in between. The CDR3 sequence is 14 residues long. From germline, CDR1 is LNHDA and CDR2 SQIVND (reference sequence). CDR3 coding DNA: TGTGCCAGTAGTATTAAGGGGCTTGGCACTGAAGCTTTCTTT. It encodes CASSIKGLGTEAFF.

The chain combines TRBV4-3 with TRBJ2-7; maybe TRBD1 (6 bases). V lost 0 bases to trimming and J lost 2 bases, with 11 bases between them. Germline V gene data show CDR1 as LGHNA and CDR2 as YSLEER. This CDR3 contains 15 residues. The CDR3 DNA sequence: TGCGCCAGCAGCCAAGAAAGGGGGAACCCCTACGAGCAGTACTTC. Its translation: CASSQERGNPYEQYF.

The J gene is TRBJ2-7, the V gene TRBV7-9, with D hard to call. Germline V CDR1 and CDR2: SEHNR, FQNEAQ (reference sequence). The CDR3 loop spans 13 amino acids. With 1 base removed from V and 3 bases from J, the gap between germline ends came to 7 bases. The CDR3 spells CASSLVSLYEQYF. In DNA, the CDR3 is TGTGCCAGCAGCTTAGTTAGCCTCTACGAGCAGTACTTC.

The chain employs TRBV10-3 and TRBJ1-3; TRBD1 is a possible D gene (5 bases). This CDR3 has 16 residues. The germline gives CDR1 ENHRY, CDR2 SYGVKD. V was shortened by 4 bases and J by 0 bases, with 13 bases between the two germline ends. CDR3 loop: CAISAGPGLSGNTIYF. The CDR3 DNA follows: TGTGCCATCAGTGCGGGGCCGGGCCTCTCTGGAAACACCATATATTTT.

V gene TRBV11-2 combines with J gene TRBJ2-2; 9 bases map to TRBD2. Germline lookup yields CDR1 SGHAT and CDR2 FQNNGV. The CDR3 runs to 15 residues. The V segment lost 7 bases and the J segment 6 bases; nucleotides outside the gene matches: 9. This CDR3 is CASKEAGGPAGELFF. Written as DNA, the CDR3 is TGTGCCAGCAAGGAGGCGGGGGGGCCCGCCGGGGAGCTGTTTTTT.

The chain uses TRBV14 and TRBJ1-4; D remains ambiguous. V lost 0 bases, J lost 0 bases, and 11 bases lay in between. CDR1 is SGHDN and CDR2 is FVKESK in the germline V gene. This CDR3 spans 17 amino acids. In nucleotides, the CDR3 is TGTGCCAGCAGCCAAGATCGGGGATACTCAACTAATGAAAAACTGTTTTTT. This gives the protein CASSQDRGYSTNEKLFF.

V and J are TRBV6-5 and TRBJ2-2; 7 bases agree with TRBD1. V lost 4 bases and J lost 6; bases outside the gene matches: 2. Germline V CDR1 and CDR2: MNHEY, SVGAGI. The CDR3 length is 13 residues. CDR3 nucleotide sequence: TGTGCCAGCAGTTTGACAGGGTCCGGGGAGCTGTTTTTT. This codes for CASSLTGSGELFF.

The V gene is TRBV14, the J gene TRBJ1-2; no definite D call. V lost 0 bases and J lost 2, with 10 bases in between. In germline, CDR1 is SGHDN, CDR2 FVKESK. The CDR3 sequence is 15 residues long. DNA of the CDR3: TGTGCCAGCAGCCAAGATATGGGCAGCAACTATGGCTACACCTTC. Encoded protein: CASSQDMGSNYGYTF.

CDR3 region: CASIRFPGEGYGYTF. The CDR3 coding sequence is TGTGCCAGCATCCGATTCCCAGGGGAAGGCTATGGCTACACCTTC. J is TRBJ1-2 and V is TRBV19; a weak D match, TRBD1 (6 bases). Trimming shortened V by 9 bases and J by 4 bases, and 21 bases separated the two germline ends. From germline, CDR1 is LNHDA and CDR2 SQIVND (reference sequence). The CDR3 has 15 amino acids.

In this sample, this clone turned up a few times. This chain uses TRBV7-9 with TRBJ1-6; TRBD1 might be the D (5 bases). V was clipped by 7 bases and J by 4 bases, with 8 bases between them. Germline-derived CDR1 and CDR2 are SEHNR and FQNEAQ (reference sequence). This CDR3 is 13 amino acids long. CDR3 coding DNA: TGTGCCAGCACCGGGACTTATAATTCACCCCTCCACTTT. It yields the protein CASTGTYNSPLHF.

V and J are TRBV5-4 and TRBJ2-1, with 8 bases lining up with TRBD1. The J segment lost 12 bases and the V segment lost 4 bases, leaving 6 bases of the junction unmatched. The V gene's germline CDR1 is SGHNT and CDR2 YYREEE (reference sequence). The CDR3 loop spans 12 amino acids. CDR3 nucleotides: TGTGCCAGCAGCGCGGACAGGGAGGTGCAGTTCTTC. It is translated as CASSADREVQFF. The whole variable domain, filled in from reference TRBV5-4 and TRBJ2-1, reads ETGVTQSPTHLIKTRGQQVTLRCSSQSGHNTVSWYQQALGQGPQFIFQYYREEENGRGNFPPRFSGLQFPNYSSELNVNALELDDSALYLCASSADREVQFFGPGTRLTVL.

The rearrangement links TRBV7-2 to TRBJ1-6, with 8 bases lining up with TRBD1. This CDR3 contains 18 residues. J gave up 0 bases and V 5 bases, and 9 bases lay outside the gene matches. Germline CDR1 SGHTA, CDR2 FQGNSA. This chain's CDR3 is CASSDRTGLSSYNSPLHF. CDR3 DNA: TGTGCCAGCAGCGACCGGACAGGGCTAAGCTCCTATAATTCACCCCTCCACTTT.

The V and J genes are TRBV19 and TRBJ1-2, with a possible D match to TRBD1 (5 bases). The CDR3 consists of 11 residues. Germline CDR1 LNHDA, CDR2 SQIVND (reference sequence). The V gene lost 9 bases and the J gene lost 5 bases, with 10 bases spanning the gap. The CDR3 loop reads CASGGLYGYTF. The CDR3 DNA sequence: TGTGCCAGCGGGGGTCTTTATGGCTACACCTTC.

V and J are TRBV29-1 and TRBJ2-3; D is unresolved. V lost 5 bases to trimming and J lost 4 bases, with 16 bases between them. Germline assignment: CDR1 SQVTM and CDR2 ANQGSEA. The CDR3 is made up of 14 amino acids. CDR3 bases: TGCAGCGTTACCGATCCCAGGACCCCAGATACGCAGTATTTT. Protein: CSVTDPRTPDTQYF.

The chain joins TRBV18 to TRBJ1-5; D gene unclear. The CDR3 length is 14 residues. Germline CDR1 reads KGHSH; CDR2 reads LQKENI. Trimming took 3 bases from V and 4 from J, leaving 10 bases between them. The CDR3, as DNA: TGTGCCAGCTCACCGAGGTCCTTAAATCAGCCCCAGCATTTT. Amino acid sequence: CASSPRSLNQPQHF.

V usage is TRBV28 and J usage is TRBJ2-7, with TRBD2 identical over 9 bases. Germline CDR1 and CDR2: MDHEN and SYDVKM. The J segment lost 2 bases and the V segment lost 4 bases, leaving 3 bases of the junction unmatched. This CDR3 spans 14 amino acids. The CDR3 protein is CASSSSGATYEQYF. CDR3 nucleotides: TGTGCCAGCAGTTCTAGCGGGGCAACCTACGAGCAGTACTTC.